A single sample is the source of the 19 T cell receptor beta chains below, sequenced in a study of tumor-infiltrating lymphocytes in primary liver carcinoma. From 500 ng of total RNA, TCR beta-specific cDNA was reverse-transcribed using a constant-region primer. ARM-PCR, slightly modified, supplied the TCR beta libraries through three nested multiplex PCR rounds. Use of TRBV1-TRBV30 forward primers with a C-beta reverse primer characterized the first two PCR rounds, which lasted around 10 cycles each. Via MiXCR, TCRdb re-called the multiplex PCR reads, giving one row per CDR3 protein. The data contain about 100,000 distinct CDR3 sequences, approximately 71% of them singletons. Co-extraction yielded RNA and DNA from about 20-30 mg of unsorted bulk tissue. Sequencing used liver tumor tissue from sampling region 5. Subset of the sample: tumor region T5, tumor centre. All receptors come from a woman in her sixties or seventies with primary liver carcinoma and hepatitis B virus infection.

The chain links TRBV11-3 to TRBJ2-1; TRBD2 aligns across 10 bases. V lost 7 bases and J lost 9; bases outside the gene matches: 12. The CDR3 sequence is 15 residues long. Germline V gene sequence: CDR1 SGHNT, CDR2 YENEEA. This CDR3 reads CASILGTSGKLEQFF. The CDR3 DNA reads TGTGCCAGCATCCTGGGAACTAGCGGGAAGCTTGAGCAGTTCTTC.

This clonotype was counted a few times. CDR3 coding DNA: TGTGCCAGCCCATCCCAAGAGACCCAGTACTTC. This encodes CASPSQETQYF. This rearrangement joins TRBV21-1 to TRBJ2-5. TRBV21-1 is a listed pseudogene. The CDR3 is 11 amino acids.

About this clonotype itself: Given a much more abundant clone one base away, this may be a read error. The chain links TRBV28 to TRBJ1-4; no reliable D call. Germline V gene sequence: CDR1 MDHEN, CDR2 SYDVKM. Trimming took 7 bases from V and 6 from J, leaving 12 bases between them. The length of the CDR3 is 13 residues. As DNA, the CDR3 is TGTGCCAGCAATGGGCAGAGCGATGAAAAACTGTTTTTT. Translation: CASNGQSDEKLFF.

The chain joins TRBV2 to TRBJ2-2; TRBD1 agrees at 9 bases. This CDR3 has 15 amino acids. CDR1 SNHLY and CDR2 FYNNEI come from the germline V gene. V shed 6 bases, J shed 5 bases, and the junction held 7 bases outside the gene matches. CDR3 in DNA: TGTGCCAGCAGGATACAGGGGGCGCTGACCGGGGAGCTGTTTTTT. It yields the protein CASRIQGALTGELFF.

CDR3 region: CASSSLVGSNEQFF. CDR3 DNA sequence: TGCGCCAGCAGCTCCCTAGTAGGCAGCAATGAGCAGTTCTTC. The rearrangement joins TRBV5-1 to TRBJ2-1; no clear D. Looked up from germline, CDR1 is SGHRS and CDR2 is YFSETQ. Trimming pared 3 bases from V and 6 bases from J, leaving 13 bases between. CDR3 length: 14 amino acids.

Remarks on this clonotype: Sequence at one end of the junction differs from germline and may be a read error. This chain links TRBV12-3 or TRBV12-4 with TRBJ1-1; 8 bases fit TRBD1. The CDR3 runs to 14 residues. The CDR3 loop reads CVSSRQGTATGAFF. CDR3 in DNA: TGTGTCAGCAGTCGACAGGGGACGGCCACTGGAGCTTTCTTT.

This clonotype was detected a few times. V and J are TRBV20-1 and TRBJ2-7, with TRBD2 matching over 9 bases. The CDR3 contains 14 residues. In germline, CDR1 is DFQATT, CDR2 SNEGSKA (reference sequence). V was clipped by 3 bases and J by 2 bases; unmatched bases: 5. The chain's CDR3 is CSARNPSGAYEQYF. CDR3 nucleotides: TGCAGTGCTAGGAATCCTAGCGGGGCCTACGAGCAGTACTTC.

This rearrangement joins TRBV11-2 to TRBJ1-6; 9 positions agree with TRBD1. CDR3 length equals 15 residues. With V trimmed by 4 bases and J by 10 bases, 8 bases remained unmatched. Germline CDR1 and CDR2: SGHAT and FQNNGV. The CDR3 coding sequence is TGTGCCAGCAGCTACGGGGACAGGGACTGGTCACCCCTCCACTTT. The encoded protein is CASSYGDRDWSPLHF.

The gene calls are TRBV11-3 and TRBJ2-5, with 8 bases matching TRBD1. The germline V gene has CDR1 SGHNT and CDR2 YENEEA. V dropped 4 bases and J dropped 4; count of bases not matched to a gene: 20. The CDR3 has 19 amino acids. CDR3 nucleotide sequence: TGTGCCAGCAGCTCCGACAGGGGAACTGACAGTTTAACCGGAGAGACCCAGTACTTC. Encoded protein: CASSSDRGTDSLTGETQYF.

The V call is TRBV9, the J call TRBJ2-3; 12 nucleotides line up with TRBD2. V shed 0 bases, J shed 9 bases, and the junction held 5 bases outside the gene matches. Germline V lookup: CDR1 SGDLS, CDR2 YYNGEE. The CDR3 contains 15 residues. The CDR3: CASSVEGTSGSTQYF. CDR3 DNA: TGTGCCAGCAGCGTAGAGGGGACTAGCGGGTCGACGCAGTATTTT. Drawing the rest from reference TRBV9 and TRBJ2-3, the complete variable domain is DSGVTQTPKHLITATGQRVTLRCSPRSGDLSVYWYQQSLDQGLQFLIQYYNGEERAKGNILERFSAQQFPDLHSELNLSSLELGDSALYFCASSVEGTSGSTQYFGPGTRLTVL.

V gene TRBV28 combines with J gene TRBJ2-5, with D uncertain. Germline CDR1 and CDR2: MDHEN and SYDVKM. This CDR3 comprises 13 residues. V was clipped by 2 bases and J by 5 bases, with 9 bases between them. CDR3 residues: CASSLIKRETQYF. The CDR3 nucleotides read TGTGCCAGCAGTTTAATAAAAAGGGAGACCCAGTACTTC. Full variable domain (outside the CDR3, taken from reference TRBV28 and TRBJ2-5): DVKVTQSSRYLVKRTGEKVFLECVQDMDHENMFWYRQDPGLGLRLIYFSYDVKMKEKGDIPEGYSVSREKKERFSLILESASTNQTSMYLCASSLIKRETQYFGPGTRLLVL.

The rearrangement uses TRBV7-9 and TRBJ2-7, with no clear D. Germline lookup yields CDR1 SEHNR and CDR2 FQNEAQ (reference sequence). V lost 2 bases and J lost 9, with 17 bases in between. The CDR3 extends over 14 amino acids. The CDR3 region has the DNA TGTGCCAGCAGCTTATTAGGGCAAGCCTCCGGGCAGTACTTC. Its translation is CASSLLGQASGQYF.

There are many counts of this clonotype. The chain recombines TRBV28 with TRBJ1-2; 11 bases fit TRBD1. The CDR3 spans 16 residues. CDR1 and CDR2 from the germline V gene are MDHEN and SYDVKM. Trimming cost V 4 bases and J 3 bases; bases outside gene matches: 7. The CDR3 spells CASSSLGQGAYYGYTF. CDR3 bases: TGTGCCAGCAGTTCACTCGGACAGGGGGCCTACTATGGCTACACCTTC.

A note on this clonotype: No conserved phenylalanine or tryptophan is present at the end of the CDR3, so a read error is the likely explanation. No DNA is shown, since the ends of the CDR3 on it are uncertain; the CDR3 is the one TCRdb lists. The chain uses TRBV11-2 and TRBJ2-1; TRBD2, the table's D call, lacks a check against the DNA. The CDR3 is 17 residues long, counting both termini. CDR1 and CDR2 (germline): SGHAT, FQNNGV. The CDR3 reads CVSSLGLVEGGPNGQFY.

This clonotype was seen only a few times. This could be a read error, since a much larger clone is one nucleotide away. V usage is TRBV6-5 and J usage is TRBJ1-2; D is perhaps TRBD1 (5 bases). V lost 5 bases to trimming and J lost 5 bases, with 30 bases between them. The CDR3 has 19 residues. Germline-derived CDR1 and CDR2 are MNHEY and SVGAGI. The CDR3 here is CASSGRGGMLGLRSYGYTF. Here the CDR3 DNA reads TGTGCCAGCAGTGGACGGGGGGGGATGTTGGGCCTCCGGTCTTATGGCTACACCTTC.

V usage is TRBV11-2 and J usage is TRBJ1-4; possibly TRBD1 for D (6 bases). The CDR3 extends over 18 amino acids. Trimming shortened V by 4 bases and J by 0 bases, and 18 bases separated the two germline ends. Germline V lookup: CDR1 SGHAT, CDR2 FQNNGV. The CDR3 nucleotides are TGTGCCAGCAGCTCAACAGGGACCTCTCAAGCAACTAATGAAAAACTGTTTTTT. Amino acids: CASSSTGTSQATNEKLFF.

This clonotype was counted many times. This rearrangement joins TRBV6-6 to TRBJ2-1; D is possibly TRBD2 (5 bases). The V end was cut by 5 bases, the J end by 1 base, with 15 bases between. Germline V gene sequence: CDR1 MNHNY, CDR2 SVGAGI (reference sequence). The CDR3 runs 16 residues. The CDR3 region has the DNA TGTGCCAGCAGTACCTCCAGCGGATCTTCCTACAATGAGCAGTTCTTC. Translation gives CASSTSSGSSYNEQFF.

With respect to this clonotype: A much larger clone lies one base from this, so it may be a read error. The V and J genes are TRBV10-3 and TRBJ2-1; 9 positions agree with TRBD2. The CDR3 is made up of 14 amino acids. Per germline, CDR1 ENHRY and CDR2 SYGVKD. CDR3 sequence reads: CAITPSGDVNEKFF. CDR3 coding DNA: TGTGCCATCACTCCTAGCGGGGACGTCAATGAGAAGTTCTTC.

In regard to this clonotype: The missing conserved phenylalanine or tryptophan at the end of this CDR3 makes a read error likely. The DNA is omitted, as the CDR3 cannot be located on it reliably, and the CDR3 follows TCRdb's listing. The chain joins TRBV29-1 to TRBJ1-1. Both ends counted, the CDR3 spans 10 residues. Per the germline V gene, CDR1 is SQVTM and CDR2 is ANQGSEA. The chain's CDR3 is CSVEEVEDFS.